Shown below are 17 T cell receptor beta chains from a single sample sequenced in a study of CD8+CD57+ T cells in acquired aplastic anemia. Sequencing was done on patients that had shown CD8+CD57+ cell expansion by flow cytometry. TCR beta VDJ and CDR3 were profiled, and genomic DNA was the template. TCRdb recomputed calls from the reads with MiXCR, one row per CDR3 protein. The data hold about 470,000 distinct CDR3 sequences, with about a third observed a single time. The specimen was sorted CD4+, CD8+, or CD8+CD57+ T cells (not recorded which) from PBMCs. Receptors were obtained from a human donor with aplastic anemia.

This clonotype occurred many times. The chain employs TRBV10-3 and TRBJ1-1, with 7 bases matching TRBD1. Per germline, CDR1 ENHRY and CDR2 SYGVKD. After removal of 6 bases from V and 4 bases from J, the junction contained 14 bases not matched to a gene. The CDR3 is 16 residues long. CDR3 sequence reads: CAISLTAQGSGTEAFF. CDR3 DNA: TGTGCCATCAGCCTTACCGCACAGGGGTCCGGCACTGAAGCTTTCTTT.

This clonotype appeared a few times. The J gene is TRBJ1-6, the V gene TRBV6-1; TRBD1 aligns across 9 bases. CDR1 is MNHNS and CDR2 is SASEGT in the germline V gene. The CDR3 extends over 16 amino acids. Germline trimming cut 5 bases from V and 9 bases from J; bases unmatched to any gene: 11. The CDR3 loop is CASSSRQGVGSSPLHF. The CDR3 nucleotides read TGTGCCAGCAGTTCGCGACAGGGGGTCGGTTCTTCACCCCTCCACTTT.

This clonotype was seen repeatedly, ten times or more. The chain couples TRBV19 to TRBJ1-1, with D possibly being TRBD1 (5 bases). CDR1 and CDR2 (germline): LNHDA, SQIVND (reference sequence). The CDR3 has 14 residues. V was shortened by 2 bases and J by 6 bases, with 13 bases between the two germline ends. The CDR3: CASSIPGGWAEAFF. CDR3 sequence (DNA): TGTGCCAGTAGTATACCTGGGGGATGGGCTGAAGCTTTCTTT.

This clonotype was found a few times. The V gene is TRBV30, the J gene TRBJ1-1; D is perhaps TRBD1 (5 bases). V lost 4 bases and J 4 bases, leaving 10 bases between the germline ends. This CDR3 has 12 residues. Germline loops: CDR1 GTSNPN, CDR2 SVGIG (reference sequence). The CDR3 reads CAWNRRSTEAFF. Written as DNA, the CDR3 is TGTGCCTGGAACAGGCGAAGCACTGAAGCTTTCTTT.

There are a few counts of this clonotype. The V gene is TRBV4-2, the J gene TRBJ1-5; no clear D. The V end was cut by 0 bases, the J end by 3 bases, with 18 bases between. Germline V gene data show CDR1 as LGHNA and CDR2 as YNFKEQ. The CDR3 covers 18 residues. CDR3 in DNA: TGTGCCAGCAGCCAAGATCTTAGTCAATCGGGAGTCAATCAGCCCCAGCATTTT. This sequence encodes CASSQDLSQSGVNQPQHF.

At least ten counts were recorded for this clonotype. The chain links TRBV9 to TRBJ2-7; 11 bases line up with TRBD2. Germline assignment: CDR1 SGDLS and CDR2 YYNGEE. The ends lost 4 bases at V and 3 bases at J; junction bases unmatched: 6. The length of the CDR3 is 15 residues. CDR3 protein: CASSRTSGSGYEQYF. The CDR3 DNA reads TGTGCCAGCAGCCGTACTAGCGGGAGCGGCTACGAGCAGTACTTC.

The chain uses TRBV2 and TRBJ1-1, with TRBD1 as a possible D gene (5 bases). Germline lookup yields CDR1 SNHLY and CDR2 FYNNEI. The CDR3 is made up of 14 amino acids. Trimming removed 4 bases at V and 0 bases at J, with 9 bases between. CDR3 residues: CASSGAGVNTEAFF. CDR3 coding DNA: TGTGCCAGCAGTGGGGCGGGGGTGAACACTGAAGCTTTCTTT.

This clonotype was seen ten or more times. This rearrangement joins TRBV20-1 to TRBJ2-7, with TRBD1 identical over 7 bases. This CDR3 is built from 13 residues. Germline assignment: CDR1 DFQATT and CDR2 SNEGSKA (reference sequence). Losses at the gene ends were 6 bases for V and 3 bases for J; bases not matched to a gene: 8. DNA for the CDR3: TGCAGTGCGGGGGCCCGACAGGGCTACGAGCAGTACTTC. Its protein product is CSAGARQGYEQYF.

The rearrangement uses TRBV12-3 or TRBV12-4 and TRBJ2-7; TRBD1 matches at 7 bases. CDR3 length equals 15 residues. V shed 1 base and J 2 bases; nucleotides not matched to a gene: 5. CDR3 sequence reads: CASSLVGQKTYEQYF. In nucleotides, the CDR3 is TGTGCCAGCAGTTTAGTGGGACAGAAAACCTACGAGCAGTACTTC.

This clonotype appeared many times. This chain connects TRBV29-1 to TRBJ1-1; D perhaps matches TRBD1 (6 bases). In germline, CDR1 is SQVTM, CDR2 ANQGSEA. The ends were cut back, 4 bases at V and 3 bases at J, with 9 bases in the middle. The CDR3 covers 12 residues. In nucleotides, the CDR3 is TGCAGCGTTGTAAGGGGGGACACTGAAGCTTTCTTT. It is translated as CSVVRGDTEAFF. Full variable domain (rest looked up from reference TRBV29-1 and TRBJ1-1): SAVISQKPSRDICQRGTSLTIQCQVDSQVTMMFWYRQQPGQSLTLIATANQGSEATYESGFVIDKFPISRPNLTFSTLTVSNMSPEDSSIYLCSVVRGDTEAFFGQGTRLTVV.

On this clonotype itself: One junction end disagrees with the germline gene, perhaps due to a read error. The gene calls are TRBV10-3 and TRBJ1-6; TRBD1 might be the D (6 bases). The CDR3 length is 13 residues. Germline CDR1 reads ENHRY; CDR2 reads SYGVKD. CDR3 sequence reads: CASSEGGDSPLHF. The CDR3 DNA reads TGTGCCAGCAGTGAGGGGGGAGATTCACCCCTCCACTTT.

As to this clonotype: A much larger clone lies a single base off, so this may be a read error. The rearrangement uses TRBV10-1 and TRBJ2-7; 9 positions match TRBD1. This CDR3 is 17 amino acids long. Germline values: CDR1 WNHNN, CDR2 SYGVQD (reference sequence). Written as DNA, the CDR3 is TGCGCCAGCAGTGAGTCGAAGATGGGACAGGGAGCCTACGGGCAGTACTTC. Its translation is CASSESKMGQGAYGQYF.

The rearrangement uses TRBV14 and TRBJ2-3; the D is unclear. V was pared by 0 bases and J by 0 bases, with 10 bases between. In germline, CDR1 is SGHDN, CDR2 FVKESK. This CDR3 is built from 16 residues. The CDR3 reads CASSQESGYSTDTQYF. The DNA of the CDR3 is TGTGCCAGCAGCCAAGAATCGGGTTATAGCACAGATACGCAGTATTTT.

This clonotype was recorded at least ten times. V gene TRBV10-1 combines with J gene TRBJ2-5; TRBD1 matches at 8 bases. J lost 1 base, V lost 2 bases, and 3 bases had no gene match. Germline V gene sequence: CDR1 WNHNN, CDR2 SYGVQD (reference sequence). This CDR3 has 15 amino acids. The CDR3 is CASSEGTGFQETQYF. The DNA for the CDR3 is TGCGCCAGCAGTGAGGGGACAGGCTTCCAAGAGACCCAGTACTTC.

This clonotype was detected only a few times. The chain uses TRBV11-2 and TRBJ2-2; maybe TRBD1 (7 bases). The germline V and J ends were trimmed by 1 base and 7 bases, with 19 bases remaining between them. This CDR3 spans 17 amino acids. Germline-derived CDR1 and CDR2 are SGHAT and FQNNGV. CDR3 sequence (DNA): TGTGCCAGCAGCTTAGGGGTGCAGGGGGGCATCGGCGGGGAGCTGTTTTTT. Its protein product is CASSLGVQGGIGGELFF. Using reference TRBV11-2 and TRBJ2-2 for the parts outside the CDR3, the full variable domain is EAGVAQSPRYKIIEKRQSVAFWCNPISGHATLYWYQQILGQGPKLLIQFQNNGVVDDSQLPKDRFSAERLKGVDSTLKIQPAKLEDSAVYLCASSLGVQGGIGGELFFGEGSRLTVL.

This clonotype was detected only a few times. CDR3 residues: CASRGGQGMRVNEQFF. The CDR3 bases are TGTGCCAGTAGAGGGGGACAGGGGATGAGGGTTAATGAGCAGTTCTTC. V gene TRBV19 combines with J gene TRBJ2-1; TRBD1 matches 10 bases. V dropped 6 bases and J dropped 7; count of bases not matched to a gene: 12. The CDR3 sequence is 16 residues long. The germline CDR1 and CDR2 sequences are LNHDA and SQIVND (reference sequence).

This clonotype was counted only a few times. This sequence joins TRBV20-1 and TRBJ1-2; D may be TRBD1 (6 bases). The V end was cut by 2 bases, the J end by 2 bases, with 18 bases between. The CDR3 runs to 16 residues. Per the germline V gene, CDR1 is DFQATT and CDR2 is SNEGSKA (reference sequence). This chain's CDR3 is CSARSIPPGVNYGYTF. DNA of the CDR3: TGCAGTGCTAGATCAATCCCACCAGGGGTAAACTATGGCTACACCTTC.